This TCR beta chain was obtained from a study of blood T cell repertoires in COVID-19. Original processing notes: It was from reference gene primer amplification that nucleated cell counts were estimated. Repertoires were generated with immunoSEQ multiplex PCR, while TCRdb's copy carries only in-frame clones and drops some. V, J and clone size are taken as reported in that table, and D and trimming were inferred from the DNA itself. This sample yields roughly 260,000 clones, of which approximately 86% are seen a single time; just over 2.5% belongs to the top ten. Per the germline V gene, CDR1 is MNHEY and CDR2 is SVGAGI. This CDR3 contains 15 residues. The J segment lost 2 bases and the V segment lost 4 bases, leaving 4 bases of the junction unmatched.

The receptor comes from a woman aged 30 to 39 with acute COVID-19. The rearrangement joins TRBV6-5 to TRBJ2-1; 8 nucleotides align to TRBD2. Material for sequencing was PBMCs or T cells enriched from blood (not recorded which). CDR3 protein: CASSWSGGAYNEQFF. Here the CDR3 DNA reads TGTGCCAGCAGTTGGTCCGGGGGGGCCTACAATGAGCAGTTCTTC.